These T cell receptor beta chains were read from a single sample in a study of T cell repertoires in cytomegalovirus infection. TCRdb used MiXCR to reprocess the reads, holding one entry per CDR3 protein. The table lists hundreds of thousands of distinct CDR3 sequences, roughly a quarter of them singletons, with 7% to 9% in the top ten. The source material was CD8+ T cells from PBMCs. The receptors stem from a human donor in good health (CMV status not recorded). Some clones in this sample may be carry-over from other donors' samples. The CDR3 runs from the conserved cysteine through the conserved F or W. Each record gives: CDR3 DNA, CDR3 protein, V gene, D gene, J gene, CDR3 length, clone size. The D gene is left open where the match is weak. The listing skips clone size in some rows; elsewhere it reads once, few, many or a size class.

cdr3_nt: TGCAGTGCTAGGAGAAAGCTAGCGGGCCCAGACTCGCAGTATTTT; cdr3_aa: CSARRKLAGPDSQYF; v_call: TRBV20-1; d_call: TRBD2; j_call: TRBJ2-3; cdr3_length: 15; clone_size: once
cdr3_nt: TGTGCCAGCAGTTGGACAGAAAAACTGTTTTTT; cdr3_aa: CASSWTEKLFF; v_call: TRBV2; d_call: NA; j_call: TRBJ1-4; cdr3_length: 11; clone_size: NA
cdr3_nt: TGTGCCAGCAGCCAAGATGAGGGGGCTGGGGCCAACGTCCTGACTTTC; cdr3_aa: CASSQDEGAGANVLTF; v_call: TRBV4-2; d_call: NA; j_call: TRBJ2-6; cdr3_length: 16; clone_size: many
cdr3_nt: TGTGCCAGCAGCCACAGAAGCTCCTACAATGAGCAGTTCTTC; cdr3_aa: CASSHRSSYNEQFF; v_call: TRBV14; d_call: NA; j_call: TRBJ2-1; cdr3_length: 14; clone_size: NA
cdr3_nt: TGCAGCGTTGAAGATAAACAAAGTGAGCAGTTCTTC; cdr3_aa: CSVEDKQSEQFF; v_call: TRBV29-1; d_call: NA; j_call: TRBJ2-1; cdr3_length: 12; clone_size: NA
cdr3_nt: TGCAGTGCAAATCCCGCGGGGCTTAGCTCCTACGAGCAGTACTTC; cdr3_aa: CSANPAGLSSYEQYF; v_call: TRBV20-1; d_call: NA; j_call: TRBJ2-7; cdr3_length: 15; clone_size: once
cdr3_nt: TGTGCCAGCAGCTTTGACCTCTCACGGGGGGAAAGCTCCTACAATGAGCAGTTCTTC; cdr3_aa: CASSFDLSRGESSYNEQFF; v_call: TRBV7-2; d_call: TRBD2; j_call: TRBJ2-1; cdr3_length: 19; clone_size: many
cdr3_nt: TGTGCCAGCAGCCCCAGTTCAGGACTAGCGGGGGCCCGGTACAATGAGCAGTTCTTC; cdr3_aa: CASSPSSGLAGARYNEQFF; v_call: TRBV28; d_call: TRBD2; j_call: TRBJ2-1; cdr3_length: 19; clone_size: few
cdr3_nt: TGTGCCAGCAGTGAAATCGGGGGCGCCGGGGAGCTGTTTTTT; cdr3_aa: CASSEIGGAGELFF; v_call: TRBV6-1; d_call: NA; j_call: TRBJ2-2; cdr3_length: 14; clone_size: NA
cdr3_nt: TGCAGTGCTAGAGATGGTGGGGGCACAGATACGCAGTATTTT; cdr3_aa: CSARDGGGTDTQYF; v_call: TRBV20-1; d_call: NA; j_call: TRBJ2-3; cdr3_length: 14; clone_size: NA
cdr3_nt: TGTGCCAGCATATGGGGGGATTACAATGAGCAGTTCTTC; cdr3_aa: CASIWGDYNEQFF; v_call: TRBV7-8; d_call: NA; j_call: TRBJ2-1; cdr3_length: 13; clone_size: few
cdr3_nt: TGTGCCAGCACCTTCGCAGATTCACCCCTCCACTTT; cdr3_aa: CASTFADSPLHF; v_call: TRBV7-9; d_call: NA; j_call: TRBJ1-6; cdr3_length: 12; clone_size: NA
cdr3_nt: TGTGCCAGCAGCGCGCGCCCGGACGGGAACACTGAAGCTTTCTTT; cdr3_aa: CASSARPDGNTEAFF; v_call: TRBV7-9; d_call: NA; j_call: TRBJ1-1; cdr3_length: 15; clone_size: few
cdr3_nt: TGTGCCAGCAGCCAGGACGGCCTGAGCTCCTACAATGAGCAGTTCTTC; cdr3_aa: CASSQDGLSSYNEQFF; v_call: TRBV28; d_call: NA; j_call: TRBJ2-1; cdr3_length: 16; clone_size: many
cdr3_nt: TGTGCCACCTCTCTAACAGGGCCAAACAATGAGCAGTTCTTC; cdr3_aa: CATSLTGPNNEQFF; v_call: TRBV24-1; d_call: NA; j_call: TRBJ2-1; cdr3_length: 14; clone_size: many
cdr3_nt: TGTGCCACCCCCTATCCTTCCGGGACTAGCGGGGGACCCACAGATACGCAGTATTTT; cdr3_aa: CATPYPSGTSGGPTDTQYF; v_call: TRBV12-3/TRBV12-4; d_call: TRBD2; j_call: TRBJ2-3; cdr3_length: 19; clone_size: few
cdr3_nt: TGTGCCAGCGTCTGGGGGTCGAACACTGAAGCTTTCTTT; cdr3_aa: CASVWGSNTEAFF; v_call: TRBV7-9; d_call: NA; j_call: TRBJ1-1; cdr3_length: 13; clone_size: few
cdr3_nt: TGTGCCAGTGTTGGACGAGGGACCGGTTATGAGCAGTTCTTC; cdr3_aa: CASVGRGTGYEQFF; v_call: TRBV19; d_call: NA; j_call: TRBJ2-1; cdr3_length: 14; clone_size: NA
cdr3_nt: TGCAGTGCTAACTTACAGGGACAGGGCGCCTACGAGCAGTACTTC; cdr3_aa: CSANLQGQGAYEQYF; v_call: TRBV20-1; d_call: TRBD1; j_call: TRBJ2-7; cdr3_length: 15; clone_size: NA
cdr3_nt: TGTGCCAGCAGCCCCTCTAAATTGAACACTGAAGCTTTCTTT; cdr3_aa: CASSPSKLNTEAFF; v_call: TRBV9; d_call: NA; j_call: TRBJ1-1; cdr3_length: 14; clone_size: NA
cdr3_nt: TGCAGTGCTAGTGGAACGGCCAAGCCTAGCACAGATACGCAGTATTTT; cdr3_aa: CSASGTAKPSTDTQYF; v_call: TRBV20-1; d_call: NA; j_call: TRBJ2-3; cdr3_length: 16; clone_size: few
cdr3_nt: TGTGCCAGCAGCCCGATCCTAGGGGGCGATAACTATGGCTACACCTTC; cdr3_aa: CASSPILGGDNYGYTF; v_call: TRBV4-2; d_call: TRBD1; j_call: TRBJ1-2; cdr3_length: 16; clone_size: NA
cdr3_nt: TGCAGTGCTAATCCGGGACAGGGGCTTCAGGGGCAGTTCTTC; cdr3_aa: CSANPGQGLQGQFF; v_call: TRBV20-1; d_call: TRBD1; j_call: TRBJ2-1; cdr3_length: 14; clone_size: NA
cdr3_nt: TGTGCCAGGGGGATAGGGACAGAGCCTCCTACGAACACCGGGGAGCTGTTTTTT; cdr3_aa: CARGIGTEPPTNTGELFF; v_call: TRBV2; d_call: TRBD1; j_call: TRBJ2-2; cdr3_length: 18; clone_size: few